This T cell receptor (beta chain) is from a study of OX40 agonist ivuxolimab in advanced cancers. Study-level background: Ivuxolimab was administered intravenously to patients at 0.01 to 10 mg/kg every 2 weeks.

A remark on this clone: Its antigen remains unidentified.

Autoimmune disease history or systemic immunosuppression led to patient exclusion. Method: immunoSEQ multiplex PCR; TCRdb's copy keeps in-frame clones and lacks some. The data contain 73,000 or so clones, roughly 80% of them seen just once; the ten biggest clones take up less than 0.55%. The study's findings and limits: It was not determined which antigens were specifically recognized by the peripheral T cells that had undergone clonal expansion.

Germline CDR1 SGHTA, CDR2 FQGTGA. The CDR3 sequence is 14 residues long. V was pared by 5 bases and J by 8 bases, with 9 bases of the junction left unmatched. The rearrangement joins TRBV7-3 to TRBJ2-1; the match to TRBD1 covers 7 bases. This sequence originates from an adult with an advanced solid tumor such as melanoma, head and neck, liver or kidney cancer. The specimen comprised CD4+ or CD8+ T cells sorted from blood, sampled in a trial of the OX40 agonist ivuxolimab. CDR3 in DNA: TGTGCCAGCAGCCAGGGGGACCGACGGTATGAGCAGTTCTTC. It encodes CASSQGDRRYEQFF.